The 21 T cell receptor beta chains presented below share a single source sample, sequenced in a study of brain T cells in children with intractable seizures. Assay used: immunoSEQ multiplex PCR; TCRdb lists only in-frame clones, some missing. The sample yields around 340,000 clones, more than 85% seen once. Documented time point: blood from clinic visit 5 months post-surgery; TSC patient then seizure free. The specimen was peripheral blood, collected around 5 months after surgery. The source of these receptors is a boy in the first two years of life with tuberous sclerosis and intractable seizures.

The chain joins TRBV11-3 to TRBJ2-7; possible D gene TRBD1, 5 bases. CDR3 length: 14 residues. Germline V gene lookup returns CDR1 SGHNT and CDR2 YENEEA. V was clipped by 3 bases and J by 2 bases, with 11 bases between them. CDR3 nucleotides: TGTGCCAGCAGCTTCACACAGGCACCCTACGAGCAGTACTTC. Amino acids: CASSFTQAPYEQYF.

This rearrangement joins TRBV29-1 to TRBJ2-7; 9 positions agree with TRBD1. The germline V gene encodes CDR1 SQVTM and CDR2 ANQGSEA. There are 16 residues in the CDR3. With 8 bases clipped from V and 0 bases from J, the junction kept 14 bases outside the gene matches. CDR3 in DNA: TGCAGCACCCGGGACAGGGCCCTCCCTAGCTCCTACGAGCAGTACTTC. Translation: CSTRDRALPSSYEQYF.

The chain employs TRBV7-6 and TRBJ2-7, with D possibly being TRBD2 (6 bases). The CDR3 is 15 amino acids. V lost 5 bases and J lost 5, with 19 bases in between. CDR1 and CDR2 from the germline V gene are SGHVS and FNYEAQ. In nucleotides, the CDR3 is TGTGCCAGCAGCCGACTAGTAAATGGAGCCCACGAGCAGTACTTC. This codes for CASSRLVNGAHEQYF. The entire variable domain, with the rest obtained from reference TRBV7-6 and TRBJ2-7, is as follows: GAGVSQSPRYKVTKRGQDVALRCDPISGHVSLYWYRQALGQGPEFLTYFNYEAQQDKSGLPNDRFSAERPEGSISTLTIQRTEQRDSAMYRCASSRLVNGAHEQYFGPGTRLTVT.

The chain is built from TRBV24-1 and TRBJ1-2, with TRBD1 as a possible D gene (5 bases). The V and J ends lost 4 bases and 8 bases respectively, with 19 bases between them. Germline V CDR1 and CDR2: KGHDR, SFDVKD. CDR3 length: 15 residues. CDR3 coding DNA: TGTGCCACCAGTGACTCCGGGACCCCTGATGGCGGCTACACCTTC. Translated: CATSDSGTPDGGYTF.

In DNA form, the CDR3 reads TGTGCCAGCAACCTCCTTCGCTCCGGGACAGGGAATAAGAATGGCTACACCTTC. Encoded protein: CASNLLRSGTGNKNGYTF. V and J are TRBV2 and TRBJ1-2; 9 bases agree with TRBD1. The CDR3 is made up of 18 amino acids. V lost 7 bases to trimming and J lost 6 bases; unmatched junction nucleotides: 21. Looked up from germline, CDR1 is SNHLY and CDR2 is FYNNEI.

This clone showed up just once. As DNA, the CDR3 is TGTGCCAGCAGCCCTGACAGGGGGCGAGCAGATACGCAGTATTTT. Translated, it gives CASSPDRGRADTQYF. The chain couples TRBV7-3 to TRBJ2-3; 10 nucleotides match TRBD1. V was clipped by 5 bases and J by 4 bases; unmatched bases: 6. Germline V gene sequence: CDR1 SGHTA, CDR2 FQGTGA. The CDR3 is made up of 15 amino acids.

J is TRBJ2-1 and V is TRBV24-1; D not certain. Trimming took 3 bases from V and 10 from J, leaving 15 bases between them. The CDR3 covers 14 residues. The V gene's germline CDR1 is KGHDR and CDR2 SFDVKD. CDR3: CATSDASPDREQFF. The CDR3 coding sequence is TGTGCCACCAGTGATGCCTCGCCCGACCGGGAGCAGTTCTTC.

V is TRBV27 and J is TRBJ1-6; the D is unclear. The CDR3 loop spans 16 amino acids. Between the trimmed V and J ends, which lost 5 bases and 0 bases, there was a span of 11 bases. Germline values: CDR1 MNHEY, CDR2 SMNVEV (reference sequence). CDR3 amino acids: CASSDEGSSYNSPLHF. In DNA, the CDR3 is TGTGCCAGCAGTGACGAGGGTAGCTCCTATAATTCACCCCTCCACTTT.

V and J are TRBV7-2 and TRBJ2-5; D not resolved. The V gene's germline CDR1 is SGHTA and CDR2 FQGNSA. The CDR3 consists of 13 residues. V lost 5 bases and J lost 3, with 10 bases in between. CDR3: CASSPAYEETQYF. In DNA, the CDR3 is TGTGCCAGCAGCCCAGCCTACGAAGAGACCCAGTACTTC.

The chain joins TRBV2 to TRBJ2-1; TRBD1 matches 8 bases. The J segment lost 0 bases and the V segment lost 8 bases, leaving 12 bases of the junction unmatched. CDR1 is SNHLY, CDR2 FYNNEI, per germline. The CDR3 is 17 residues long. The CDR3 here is CASSGTGERSSYNEQFF. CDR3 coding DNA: TGTGCCAGCTCCGGGACAGGCGAACGGAGCTCCTACAATGAGCAGTTCTTC.

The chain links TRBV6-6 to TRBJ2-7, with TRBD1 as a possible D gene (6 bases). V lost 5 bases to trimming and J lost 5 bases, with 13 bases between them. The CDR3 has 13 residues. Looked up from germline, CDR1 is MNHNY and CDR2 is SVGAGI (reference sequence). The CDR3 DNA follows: TGTGCCAGCAGTAGCACGAGGGGGAACGAGCAGTACTTC. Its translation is CASSSTRGNEQYF.

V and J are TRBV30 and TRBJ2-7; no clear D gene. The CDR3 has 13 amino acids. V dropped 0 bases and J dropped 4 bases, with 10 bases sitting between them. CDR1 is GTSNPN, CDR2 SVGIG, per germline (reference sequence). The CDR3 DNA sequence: TGTGCCTGGAGTGTCCGGCAGCTGTACGAGCAGTACTTC. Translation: CAWSVRQLYEQYF. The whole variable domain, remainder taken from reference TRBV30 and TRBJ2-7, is SQTIHQWPATLVQPVGSPLSLECTVEGTSNPNLYWYRQAAGRGLQLLFYSVGIGQISSEVPQNLSASRPQDRQFILSSKKLLLSDSGFYLCAWSVRQLYEQYFGPGTRLTVT.

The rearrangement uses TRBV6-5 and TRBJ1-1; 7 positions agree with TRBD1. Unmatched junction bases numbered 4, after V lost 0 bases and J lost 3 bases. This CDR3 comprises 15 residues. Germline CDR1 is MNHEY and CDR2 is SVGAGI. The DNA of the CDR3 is TGTGCCAGCAGTTACTCGACAGGGTCGGACACTGAAGCTTTCTTT. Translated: CASSYSTGSDTEAFF.

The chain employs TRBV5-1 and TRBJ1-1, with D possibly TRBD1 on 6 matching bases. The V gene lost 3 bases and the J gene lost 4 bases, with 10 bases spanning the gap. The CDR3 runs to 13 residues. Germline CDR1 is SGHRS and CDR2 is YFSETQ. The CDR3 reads CASSSGGGTEAFF. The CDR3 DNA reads TGCGCCAGCAGCTCGGGAGGGGGCACTGAAGCTTTCTTT.

CDR3 residues: CASRPPGQRFYEQYF. The CDR3 region has the DNA TGTGCCAGCAGACCCCCCGGACAGAGATTCTACGAGCAGTACTTC. The chain combines TRBV6-5 with TRBJ2-7, with a weak D call TRBD1 (6 bases). The CDR3 covers 15 residues. The germline V gene has CDR1 MNHEY and CDR2 SVGAGI. The ends were cut back, 6 bases at V and 3 bases at J, with 18 bases in the middle.

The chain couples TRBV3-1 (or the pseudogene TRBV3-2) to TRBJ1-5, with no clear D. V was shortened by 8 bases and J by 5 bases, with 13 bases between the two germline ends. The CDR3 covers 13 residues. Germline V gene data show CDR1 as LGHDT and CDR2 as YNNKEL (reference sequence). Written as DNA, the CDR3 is TGTGCCAGCGGTCCGGGATTTCATCAGCCCCAGCATTTT. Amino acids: CASGPGFHQPQHF.

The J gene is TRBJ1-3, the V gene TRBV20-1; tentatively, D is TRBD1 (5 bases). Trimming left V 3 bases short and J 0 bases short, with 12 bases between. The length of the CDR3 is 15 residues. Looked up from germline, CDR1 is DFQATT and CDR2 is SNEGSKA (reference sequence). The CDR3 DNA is TGCAGTGCTAGTCCTAGGGGCATCTCTGGAAACACCATATATTTT. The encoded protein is CSASPRGISGNTIYF.

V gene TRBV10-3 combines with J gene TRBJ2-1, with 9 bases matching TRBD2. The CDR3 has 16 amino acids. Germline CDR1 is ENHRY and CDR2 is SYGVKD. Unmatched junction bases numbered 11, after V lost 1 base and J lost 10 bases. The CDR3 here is CAISELGGRADSEQFF. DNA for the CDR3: TGTGCCATCAGTGAGTTGGGCGGGAGGGCCGATAGCGAGCAGTTCTTC.

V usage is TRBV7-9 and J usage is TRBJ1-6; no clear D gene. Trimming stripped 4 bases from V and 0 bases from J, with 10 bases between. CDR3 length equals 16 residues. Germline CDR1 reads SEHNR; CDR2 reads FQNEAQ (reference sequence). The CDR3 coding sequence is TGTGCCAGCAGCTCAGGTCTAAGCTCCTATAATTCACCCCTCCACTTT. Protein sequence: CASSSGLSSYNSPLHF.

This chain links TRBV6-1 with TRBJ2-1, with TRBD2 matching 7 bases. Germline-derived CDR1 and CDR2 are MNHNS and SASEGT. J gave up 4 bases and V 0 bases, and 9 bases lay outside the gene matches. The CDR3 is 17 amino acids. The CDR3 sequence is CASSEAPGGRGYNEQFF. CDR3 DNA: TGTGCCAGCAGTGAAGCTCCTGGCGGGAGAGGGTACAATGAGCAGTTCTTC.

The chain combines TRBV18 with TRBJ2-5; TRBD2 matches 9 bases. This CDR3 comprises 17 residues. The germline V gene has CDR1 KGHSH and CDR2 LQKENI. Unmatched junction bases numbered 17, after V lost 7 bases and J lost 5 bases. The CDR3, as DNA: TGTGCCAGCTTTGACGGAAGGCCTAGCGGGGACGCCGAGACCCAGTACTTC. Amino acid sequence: CASFDGRPSGDAETQYF.